The entry that follows covers one T cell receptor (beta chain) sequence. Its specific antigen is unknown. No clone much larger than this one lies a single base away; base qualities are absent. Donors were 39 systemically healthy Caucasian individuals from Russia aged roughly 6 to 90 years. About 9.6 milliliters of peripheral blood were collected from each donor into EDTA-treated Vacutainer tubes. PBMCs were isolated by Ficoll-Paque density-gradient centrifugation, with at least 6 million obtained per sample. Total RNA was extracted from PBMCs with Trizol reagent, with at least 5 micrograms obtained per sample. For every donor, flow cytometry on a PBMC aliquot measured the percentage of naive CD45RAhigh/CD27high T cells. V and J are trimmed by 5 bases and 1 base, and the gene matches miss 7 bases of the junction. Including cysteine and phenylalanine, the CDR3 has 16 amino acids. Only the CDR3 DNA stays, 48 bases, in frame from base 1. The germline V gene (reference sequence) gives CDR1 as MNHNY and CDR2 as SVGAGI.

The data derive from a study of blood T cells in healthy people across ages (dated by TCRdb to 2015 to 2017). As for the study more broadly: In model experiments, roughly one uniquely barcoded TCR beta cDNA molecule per two T cells was captured by template switching. The study measured age-related changes in TCR beta repertoire diversity using deep sequencing normalized with unique cDNA molecular identifiers. Four age groups were formed from the donors: young (average 16 years), middle-aged (around 37), aged (62) and long-lived (around 82). To avoid experimental bias, donors of different ages were spread randomly across the sequencing lanes. The study analyzed two additional independent replicas of 1 million unique cDNA reads from the same blood draw for two donors, one aged 18 to 29 and one aged 80 or older. Here is what the overall study found, with its caveats: The percentage of naive T cells measured by flow cytometry correlated strongly with observed TCR beta diversity. Estimates of total diversity based on one million sequenced T cells were regarded as lower bounds and as underestimates. Compared with the aged group, the long-lived group had more naive CD4+ T cells, fewer expanded clones and increased TCR diversity, suggesting age selection. Observed TCR beta diversity per million T cells fell roughly linearly with age, and a significant reduction was already apparent by age roughly 40. Donor CMV infection status was unknown, potentially confounding age-related changes in expanded clonotypes. Bulk unsorted PBMC profiling prevented conclusive comparison of naive and antigen-experienced compartments.

The method was 5' RACE. Sequencing used an Illumina HiSeq 2500. The second PCR ran for about 7 to 11 cycles and used a J-beta primer mix along with a sample-barcoded 5' primer. Each TCR beta cDNA molecule received a unique molecular identifier from a template-switch 5' adaptor carrying 12 random nucleotides. Each sample yielded at least 2.5 million CDR3-containing paired-end reads. All of the RNA was converted into first-strand cDNA using the Mint cDNA synthesis kit, with a TRBC-specific oligonucleotide serving as the primer. Following uracil-DNA glycosylase treatment, a first 18-cycle PCR with universal primers M1SS and BC2_uni_R was performed on all cDNA. For the original study's pipeline: For normalization, 1 million high-quality reads were randomly selected from each sample, with every read carrying a distinct molecular identifier. Reads with shared molecular identifiers were discarded instead of being binned into consensus sequences. CDR3 identification, clonotype clustering and error correction used MiTCR with a Q25 quality threshold and the strictest error-elimination algorithm. A nonparametric unseen species model using Euler transformation provided a lower-bound estimate of total TCR beta diversity. TCRdb reworked the public reads: Q25 trimming with fastp, MiXCR clone assembly, productive beta chains retained. Records with the same CDR3 protein are collapsed into one entry carrying the most frequent genes and DNA. It is TCRdb's table, rather than the study itself, that gives the V and J calls and clone size. This sample lists hundreds of thousands of distinct CDR3 sequences; approximately 59% were detected once. The ten top clones hold 30% to 40% of the sample.

The sequencing sample was made of blood. This clonotype was obtained from a man in his sixties in good health. The rearranged segments are TRBV6-6 and TRBJ2-3, with 9 central nucleotides matching TRBD1. The nucleotide sequence reads as follows: TGTGCCAGCAGTGGACCGGACAGGGGAGGCACAGATACGCAGTATTTT. Translated, this is CASSGPDRGGTDTQYF.